The source of this TCR delta chain is a study of gamma-delta chains in newborns, infants, children. Overall study context: Innate gammadelta T cells reportedly expand polyclonally right after birth, driven by microbial exposure, per the title.

CDR3 length: 14 amino acids. CDR1 and CDR2 (germline): GEAIGNYY, EKD. TCRdb re-identified clones in the reads via CATT. The sample includes approximately 5,400 delta-chain clones, roughly 20% of them seen just once. A remark on this clone: A much larger clone is a single base away; this may be a read error.

The sequence derives from a child who was a newborn, infant or young child, either healthy, febrile or measles-vaccinated (not recorded which). The source material was blood. The rearrangement joins TRDV2 to TRDJ2; D may be TRDD3 (6 bases). This chain's CDR3 is CAYDPLGIGAQLFF. CDR3 bases: TGTGCCTATGACCCACTGGGAATTGGCGCACAACTCTTCTTT.